These 32 T cell receptor beta chains were sequenced from one sample in a study of blood T cell repertoires in COVID-19. Libraries were prepared by immunoSEQ multiplex PCR; TCRdb keeps only in-frame clonotypes and omits some of them. The sample yields about 190,000 clones, roughly 84% seen once. Sequencing was performed on PBMCs or T cells enriched from blood (not recorded which). These TCRs come from a woman aged 25 to 39 who had recovered from COVID-19.

A few counts support this clone. The V call is TRBV7-8, the J call TRBJ1-3, with D perhaps TRBD1 (5 bases). CDR1 is SGHVS, CDR2 FQNEAQ, per germline. The CDR3 contains 17 residues. Trimming cost V 5 bases and J 0 bases, with 17 bases left between them. The CDR3 DNA sequence: TGTGCCAGCAGCCTAATCGCAGGGTTCGGCTCTGGAAACACCATATATTTT. Encoded protein: CASSLIAGFGSGNTIYF.

The chain links TRBV4-1 to TRBJ2-7, with D tentatively TRBD2 (7 bases). Germline CDR1 and CDR2: MGHRA and YSYEKL. The CDR3 has 17 residues. V was pared by 4 bases and J by 6 bases, with 25 bases between. CDR3 protein: CASSPRGGVTPMGEQYF. The CDR3 nucleotides are TGCGCCAGCAGCCCAAGAGGGGGGGTGACTCCCATGGGCGAGCAGTACTTC.

This clone is a singleton in its sample. The CDR3 loop reads CASSEPGGSYNSPLHF. The CDR3 coding sequence is TGCGCCAGCAGTGAGCCAGGGGGCTCCTATAATTCACCCCTCCACTTT. This chain connects TRBV10-2 to TRBJ1-6, with 7 bases matching TRBD1. V gave up 2 bases and J gave up 0 bases; unmatched junction bases: 1. The CDR3 runs to 16 residues. Germline values: CDR1 WSHSY, CDR2 SAAADI.

V gene TRBV15 combines with J gene TRBJ1-2; the D is unclear. CDR3 length equals 14 residues. From germline, CDR1 is LNHNV and CDR2 YYDKDF (reference sequence). Trimming took 0 bases from V and 4 from J, leaving 9 bases between them. The CDR3: CATSRDSAGYGYTF. The DNA of the CDR3 is TGTGCCACCAGCAGAGATTCGGCAGGCTATGGCTACACCTTC.

This sequence joins TRBV11-2 and TRBJ2-5; D gene ambiguous. CDR3 length: 18 amino acids. Germline assignment: CDR1 SGHAT and CDR2 FQNNGV. The germline V and J ends were trimmed by 0 bases and 1 base, with 18 bases remaining between them. CDR3 DNA sequence: TGTGCCAGCAGCTTAGAGTACAGTCGACCATATATCCAAGAGACCCAGTACTTC. Translated: CASSLEYSRPYIQETQYF.

A remark on this clone: This CDR3 is also generated by other DNA sequences in the sample. The rearrangement links TRBV5-1 to TRBJ1-1, with 10 bases that match TRBD1. Germline V gives CDR1 SGHRS, CDR2 YFSETQ. This CDR3 has 14 residues. Losses at the gene ends were 6 bases for V and 2 bases for J; bases not matched to a gene: 4. CDR3 in amino acids: CASTTTGGNTEAFF. In nucleotides, the CDR3 is TGCGCCAGCACCACGACAGGGGGCAACACTGAAGCTTTCTTT.

This chain joins TRBV28 and TRBJ2-2, with TRBD2 identical over 7 bases. The germline gives CDR1 MDHEN, CDR2 SYDVKM. The CDR3 loop spans 13 amino acids. With V trimmed by 6 bases and J by 6 bases, 4 bases remained unmatched. The CDR3 sequence: CASSRGGPGELFF. In DNA form, the CDR3 reads TGTGCCAGCAGCCGCGGGGGACCCGGGGAGCTGTTTTTT.

This clone occurred a few times. This sequence joins TRBV10-1 and TRBJ2-6; D not resolved. This CDR3 contains 15 residues. Looked up from germline, CDR1 is WNHNN and CDR2 is SYGVQD (reference sequence). Between the trimmed V and J ends, which lost 4 bases and 0 bases, there was a span of 7 bases. Written as DNA, the CDR3 is TGCGCCAGCAGTGGAGTGCGCTCTGGGGCCAACGTCCTGACTTTC. Encoded protein: CASSGVRSGANVLTF.

Concerning this clone itself: The sample holds other DNA sequences that translate to the same CDR3. This sequence joins TRBV30 and TRBJ2-7; 7 bases are shared with TRBD1. Germline V gene lookup returns CDR1 GTSNPN and CDR2 SVGIG (reference sequence). The CDR3 has 13 residues. Trimming removed 3 bases from V and 1 base from J; junction bases left unmatched: 3. CDR3: CAWSLGQSYEQYF. CDR3 in DNA: TGTGCCTGGAGCCTGGGACAGTCCTACGAGCAGTACTTC.

This chain links TRBV28 with TRBJ1-2; 7 bases line up with TRBD1. Germline-derived CDR1 and CDR2 are MDHEN and SYDVKM. This CDR3 is 15 amino acids long. V dropped 5 bases and J dropped 3; count of bases not matched to a gene: 9. This CDR3 reads CASSLPTGPHYGYTF. Here the CDR3 DNA reads TGTGCCAGCAGTCTCCCGACAGGGCCTCACTATGGCTACACCTTC.

The chain has TRBV28 and TRBJ1-1; D might be TRBD1 (6 bases). Germline CDR1 and CDR2: MDHEN and SYDVKM. The CDR3 is 15 residues long. Between the trimmed V and J ends, which lost 2 bases and 2 bases, there was a span of 12 bases. The CDR3 region is CASSLRDMVNTEAFF. The CDR3 DNA is TGTGCCAGCAGTTTAAGGGACATGGTAAACACTGAAGCTTTCTTT. Full variable domain (outside the CDR3, taken from reference TRBV28 and TRBJ1-1): DVKVTQSSRYLVKRTGEKVFLECVQDMDHENMFWYRQDPGLGLRLIYFSYDVKMKEKGDIPEGYSVSREKKERFSLILESASTNQTSMYLCASSLRDMVNTEAFFGQGTRLTVV.

The rearrangement uses TRBV28 and TRBJ2-7, with 9 bases that match TRBD2. The V gene's germline CDR1 is MDHEN and CDR2 SYDVKM. V lost 7 bases to trimming and J lost 4 bases; unmatched junction nucleotides: 8. The CDR3 has 14 residues. CDR3 amino acids: CASTVGLAEYEQYF. The CDR3 nucleotides read TGTGCCAGCACCGTGGGACTAGCTGAATACGAGCAGTACTTC.

The J gene is TRBJ1-2, the V gene TRBV7-2; TRBD1 might be the D (6 bases). The germline V and J ends were trimmed by 4 bases and 2 bases, with 11 bases remaining between them. There are 14 residues in the CDR3. Looked up from germline, CDR1 is SGHTA and CDR2 is FQGNSA. The CDR3 reads CASSYRDMNYGYTF. The CDR3 DNA is TGTGCCAGCAGCTACCGGGACATGAACTATGGCTACACCTTC.

In the case of this clone: The sample has other DNA sequences that encode this CDR3 too. This chain joins TRBV5-1 and TRBJ2-5; 11 bases align to TRBD2. Germline V CDR1 and CDR2: SGHRS, YFSETQ. V was clipped by 4 bases and J by 1 base; unmatched bases: 3. The CDR3 consists of 15 residues. CDR3 residues: CASSRGTSGQETQYF. In DNA form, the CDR3 reads TGCGCCAGCAGCCGGGGGACTAGCGGCCAAGAGACCCAGTACTTC.

The chain recombines TRBV29-1 with TRBJ2-7; a weak D match, TRBD1 (6 bases). Germline values: CDR1 SQVTM, CDR2 ANQGSEA. Trimming removed 0 bases from V and 6 bases from J, with 21 bases in between. This CDR3 region has 16 residues. CDR3: CSVEDLDFTGIGEQYF. As DNA, the CDR3 is TGCAGCGTTGAAGATCTGGATTTCACAGGGATCGGCGAGCAGTACTTC.

The chain has TRBV6-5 and TRBJ2-7, with 10 bases aligning to TRBD2. Trimming cost V 10 bases and J 2 bases; bases outside gene matches: 8. Germline values: CDR1 MNHEY, CDR2 SVGAGI. This CDR3 contains 14 residues. CDR3 in amino acids: CATLAGGLPYEQYV. CDR3 bases: TGTGCCACCTTAGCGGGGGGACTCCCCTACGAGCAGTACGTC.

The rearrangement uses TRBV19 and TRBJ2-1; D is possibly TRBD2 (5 bases). This CDR3 spans 12 amino acids. Trimming took off 5 bases at V and 6 bases at J, with 8 bases between the two ends. Germline assignment: CDR1 LNHDA and CDR2 SQIVND (reference sequence). The CDR3: CASSRTSNEQFF. In nucleotides, the CDR3 is TGTGCCAGTAGTCGTACTAGCAATGAGCAGTTCTTC.

The V call is TRBV28, the J call TRBJ1-2; tentative D call: TRBD1 (5 bases). The CDR3 is 15 amino acids. From germline, CDR1 is MDHEN and CDR2 SYDVKM. The V end lost 2 bases, the J end lost 2 bases, and 12 bases lay between the germline ends. The CDR3 DNA sequence: TGTGCCAGCAGTTTACTCCCAGGGAAGAACTATGGCTACACCTTC. Amino acid sequence: CASSLLPGKNYGYTF.

V usage is TRBV19 and J usage is TRBJ1-1; no reliable D call. Germline assignment: CDR1 LNHDA and CDR2 SQIVND (reference sequence). The CDR3 extends over 14 amino acids. Trimming stripped 3 bases from V and 8 bases from J, with 16 bases between. CDR3 region: CASSIFGPGYEAFF. CDR3 DNA sequence: TGTGCCAGTAGTATTTTCGGACCGGGGTACGAAGCTTTCTTT.

V is TRBV7-8 and J is TRBJ1-1, with D perhaps matching TRBD1 (5 bases). The CDR3 sequence is 13 residues long. V dropped 5 bases and J dropped 3 bases, with 10 bases sitting between them. The germline V gene has CDR1 SGHVS and CDR2 FQNEAQ. This chain's CDR3 is CASSQGGDTEAFF. DNA for the CDR3: TGTGCCAGCAGCCAGGGAGGGGACACTGAAGCTTTCTTT.

V and J are TRBV2 and TRBJ1-5, with D possibly TRBD1 on 6 matching bases. Trimming removed 2 bases at V and 7 bases at J, with 9 bases between. Germline V gene sequence: CDR1 SNHLY, CDR2 FYNNEI. The CDR3 has 13 amino acids. This chain's CDR3 is CASSETGKQPQHF. CDR3 sequence (DNA): TGTGCCAGCAGTGAAACAGGGAAACAGCCCCAGCATTTT.

The chain has TRBV27 and TRBJ1-2; a weak D match, TRBD1 (5 bases). V was clipped by 6 bases and J by 7 bases, with 15 bases between them. Germline CDR1 reads MNHEY; CDR2 reads SMNVEV (reference sequence). The CDR3 totals 13 residues. CDR3: CASSPRGISGYTF. DNA for the CDR3: TGTGCCAGCAGCCCACGGGGGATATCTGGCTACACCTTC.

The V gene is TRBV6-5, the J gene TRBJ1-2, with D maybe TRBD1 (6 bases). Germline loops: CDR1 MNHEY, CDR2 SVGAGI. V was shortened by 0 bases and J by 9 bases, with 14 bases between the two germline ends. CDR3 length: 14 amino acids. The CDR3 loop reads CASSYSGHLYSYTF. Written as DNA, the CDR3 is TGTGCCAGCAGTTACTCGGGACACCTTTATAGCTACACCTTC.

The rearrangement joins TRBV4-1 to TRBJ1-5, with 7 nucleotides matching TRBD1. In germline, CDR1 is MGHRA, CDR2 YSYEKL. V shed 2 bases and J 4 bases; nucleotides not matched to a gene: 5. This CDR3 comprises 15 residues. CDR3 protein: CASSQPGQRNQPQHF. CDR3 DNA sequence: TGCGCCAGCAGCCAACCGGGACAGAGAAATCAGCCCCAGCATTTT.

V gene TRBV5-4 combines with J gene TRBJ2-1, with 11 bases identical to TRBD2. CDR1 SGHNT and CDR2 YYREEE come from the germline V gene (reference sequence). V was pared by 1 base and J by 12 bases, with 6 bases of the junction left unmatched. The CDR3 spans 14 residues. The CDR3 coding sequence is TGTGCCAGCAGCTTGAAACTAGCGGGAGAACCGCAGTTCTTC. It is translated as CASSLKLAGEPQFF.

The genes are TRBV9 and TRBJ2-2; D call uncertain. CDR1 is SGDLS and CDR2 is YYNGEE in the germline V gene. CDR3 length: 18 amino acids. With 2 bases removed from V and 8 bases from J, the gap between germline ends came to 25 bases. The CDR3 loop is CASSVLLGNALNRGELFF. Here the CDR3 DNA reads TGTGCCAGCAGCGTCCTTCTCGGCAATGCCCTGAACAGAGGGGAGCTGTTTTTT.

The chain couples TRBV7-6 to TRBJ1-2, with 12 bases aligning to TRBD1. CDR1 SGHVS and CDR2 FNYEAQ come from the germline V gene. The CDR3 extends over 16 amino acids. Unmatched junction bases numbered 11, after V lost 6 bases and J lost 6 bases. Here the CDR3 reads CASRPGTGGETNGYTF. CDR3 DNA: TGTGCCAGCAGACCCGGGACAGGGGGCGAAACAAATGGCTACACCTTC.

This chain connects TRBV18 to TRBJ1-5, with TRBD1 matching over 11 bases. The trim removed 4 bases at V and 7 bases at J, leaving 9 bases unmatched. The CDR3 is 16 residues long. Germline V gene data show CDR1 as KGHSH and CDR2 as LQKENI. The CDR3 nucleotides are TGTGCCAGCTCACGGAATCCGGGACAGGGGGGGCAGCCCCAGCATTTT. As protein: CASSRNPGQGGQPQHF.

The chain has TRBV4-2 and TRBJ2-2; 8 nucleotides line up with TRBD1. V gave up 5 bases and J gave up 2 bases; unmatched junction bases: 10. Per germline, CDR1 LGHNA and CDR2 YNFKEQ. The CDR3 consists of 17 residues. The CDR3, as DNA: TGTGCCAGCAGCACTCCCACAGGGGGACGAAACACCGGGGAGCTGTTTTTT. It yields the protein CASSTPTGGRNTGELFF.

This rearrangement joins TRBV5-1 to TRBJ2-1; 13 nucleotides match TRBD2. This CDR3 has 14 amino acids. After removal of 8 bases from V and 4 bases from J, the junction contained 3 bases not matched to a gene. Germline V gives CDR1 SGHRS, CDR2 YFSETQ. In DNA, the CDR3 is TGCGCCAGTGTACTAGCGGGGGGGTACAATGAGCAGTTCTTC. Translating gives CASVLAGGYNEQFF.

This rearrangement joins TRBV7-8 to TRBJ2-1; 7 bases map to TRBD2. Trimming at V came to 4 bases and at J to 0 bases, leaving 9 bases not matched to a gene. Germline CDR1 and CDR2: SGHVS and FQNEAQ. CDR3 length: 17 amino acids. CDR3 nucleotides: TGTGCCAGCAGCTCCCCTCCGGGGGGTCACTCCTACAATGAGCAGTTCTTC. It encodes CASSSPPGGHSYNEQFF.

This clone was picked up a small number of times. At one end, the junction sequence differs from germline, possibly due to a read error. J is TRBJ1-1 and V is TRBV7-7, with 7 bases fitting TRBD1. Germline V lookup: CDR1 SSHAT, CDR2 FNYEAQ (reference sequence). The CDR3 contains 20 residues. In nucleotides, the CDR3 is TGTGCTAGCAGTCCCGAGGGGACAGATTGCGCCAGGAGGTGGGACACTGAAGCTTTCTTT. It encodes CASSPEGTDCARRWDTEAFF.